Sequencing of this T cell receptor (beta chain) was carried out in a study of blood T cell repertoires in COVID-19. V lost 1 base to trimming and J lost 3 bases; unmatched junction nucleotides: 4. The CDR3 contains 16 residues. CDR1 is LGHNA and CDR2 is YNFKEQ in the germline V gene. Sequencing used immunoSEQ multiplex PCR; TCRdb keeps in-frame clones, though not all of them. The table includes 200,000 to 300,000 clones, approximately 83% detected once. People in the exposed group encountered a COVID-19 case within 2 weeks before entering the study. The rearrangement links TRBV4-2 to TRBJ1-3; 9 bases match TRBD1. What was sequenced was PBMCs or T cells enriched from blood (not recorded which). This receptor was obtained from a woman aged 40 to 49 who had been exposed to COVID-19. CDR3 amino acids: CASSQARTGDGNTIYF. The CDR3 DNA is TGTGCCAGCAGCCAAGCGCGGACAGGGGATGGAAACACCATATATTTT.